Below, one T cell receptor beta chain is given with its context. This sample stems from a study of blood T cell repertoires in COVID-19. Overall study context: Specimens from acute and convalescent COVID-19 originated in the United States, Italy and Spain. In each case, the material was cDNA or gDNA derived from T cells, B-cell-depleted T cells, or PBMCs.

Under the authors' procedure: Cell counts per sample came from amplifying reference gene primers. TCRdb keeps only in-frame clones here, not all; method: immunoSEQ multiplex PCR. D and trimming come from the DNA, and the V and J calls and clone size come from that table. This table holds approximately 390,000 clones, 90% found once. The CDR3 has 10 residues. Germline V CDR1 and CDR2: SQVTM, ANQGSEA. Trimming took off 6 bases at V and 7 bases at J, with 10 bases between the two ends. This TCR was recovered from a man between 18 and 35 years old with active or convalescent COVID-19. The chain recombines TRBV29-1 with TRBJ2-7, with D unclear. The sequenced material came from peripheral blood. CDR3 nucleotide sequence: TGCAGCGTGCAAATGAGGGAGCAGTACTTC. Translation gives CSVQMREQYF.